These T cell receptor beta chains were read from a single sample in a study of beta chain features in type 1 diabetes. Generated by immunoSEQ multiplex PCR, the TCRdb table keeps only in-frame clones and is missing some. Among 300,000 or so clones listed, less than 9.5% were seen once. Source material: central memory CD4+ T cells from blood. The receptors were gathered from a young woman in good health. CDR3s include the opening cysteine and the closing phenylalanine or tryptophan. Fields, in order: J gene, D gene, V gene, clone size, CDR3 protein, CDR3 DNA. A D gene is named only where the DNA matches it firmly. Only part of the rows carry a size: once, few, many, or a class if the clone is expanded.

J gene: TRBJ1-2; D gene: TRBD1; V gene: TRBV5-4; clone size: few; CDR3 protein: CASSLEGGDYGYTF; CDR3 DNA: TGTGCCAGCAGCTTGGAAGGGGGCGACTATGGCTACACCTTC
J gene: TRBJ2-7; D gene: .; V gene: TRBV2; clone size: few; CDR3 protein: CASRRFVEAQYF; CDR3 DNA: TGTGCCAGCAGAAGGTTTGTGGAGGCGCAGTACTTC
J gene: TRBJ2-1; D gene: .; V gene: TRBV7-2; clone size: few; CDR3 protein: CASSPRRQVGGSQFF; CDR3 DNA: TGTGCCAGCAGCCCCCGAAGACAGGTTGGGGGCTCGCAGTTCTTC
J gene: TRBJ1-1; D gene: .; V gene: TRBV12-5; clone size: many; CDR3 protein: CASGLEANTEAFF; CDR3 DNA: TGTGCTAGTGGACTGGAGGCGAACACTGAAGCTTTCTTT
J gene: TRBJ1-5; D gene: .; V gene: TRBV7-2; clone size: few; CDR3 protein: CASSFRNQPQHF; CDR3 DNA: TGTGCCAGCAGCTTCCGGAATCAGCCCCAGCATTTT
J gene: TRBJ2-3; D gene: .; V gene: TRBV4-3; clone size: few; CDR3 protein: CASSQEASGTDTQYF; CDR3 DNA: TGCGCCAGCAGCCAAGAGGCTAGCGGCACAGATACGCAGTATTTT
J gene: TRBJ2-7; D gene: .; V gene: TRBV7-8; clone size: .; CDR3 protein: CASNPWGGRGSYEQYF; CDR3 DNA: TGTGCCAGCAACCCTTGGGGGGGCCGCGGTTCCTACGAGCAGTACTTC
J gene: TRBJ1-3; D gene: .; V gene: TRBV28; clone size: many; CDR3 protein: CASSSRGSGNTIYF; CDR3 DNA: TGTGCCAGCAGTTCCAGGGGATCTGGAAACACCATATATTTT
J gene: TRBJ1-1; D gene: .; V gene: TRBV4-2; clone size: .; CDR3 protein: CASSQEEGSTEAFF; CDR3 DNA: TGTGCCAGCAGCCAAGAAGAAGGTAGCACTGAAGCTTTCTTT
J gene: TRBJ1-1; D gene: .; V gene: TRBV28; clone size: .; CDR3 protein: CASSLWVTVPETEAFF; CDR3 DNA: TGTGCCAGCAGTTTATGGGTGACAGTCCCGGAAACTGAAGCTTTCTTT
J gene: TRBJ1-1; D gene: TRBD1; V gene: TRBV7-3; clone size: .; CDR3 protein: CASRRTGASRDEAFF; CDR3 DNA: TGTGCCAGCAGACGAACAGGGGCCTCTAGGGATGAAGCTTTCTTT
J gene: TRBJ2-6; D gene: .; V gene: TRBV7-9; clone size: .; CDR3 protein: CASSLVRSSGANVLTF; CDR3 DNA: TGTGCCAGCAGCTTAGTACGGTCATCTGGGGCCAACGTCCTGACTTTC
J gene: TRBJ2-5; D gene: TRBD2; V gene: TRBV2; clone size: few; CDR3 protein: CASKASGVGETQYF; CDR3 DNA: TGTGCCAGCAAAGCTAGCGGGGTAGGGGAGACCCAGTACTTC
J gene: TRBJ1-1; D gene: .; V gene: TRBV11-2; clone size: .; CDR3 protein: CASSSGMNTEAFF; CDR3 DNA: TGTGCCAGCAGCTCAGGAATGAACACTGAAGCTTTCTTT
J gene: TRBJ1-1; D gene: .; V gene: TRBV7-9; clone size: few; CDR3 protein: CASSLRSLGTEAFF; CDR3 DNA: TGTGCCAGCAGCTTACGGTCCCTTGGGACTGAAGCTTTCTTT
J gene: TRBJ2-1; D gene: .; V gene: TRBV10-3; clone size: few; CDR3 protein: CAIRSGSYNEQFF; CDR3 DNA: TGTGCCATACGGAGCGGCTCCTACAATGAGCAGTTCTTC
J gene: TRBJ2-5; D gene: .; V gene: TRBV9; clone size: .; CDR3 protein: CASSVEPGLRGAVTQYF; CDR3 DNA: TGTGCCAGCAGCGTCGAACCGGGACTCCGAGGGGCAGTGACCCAGTACTTC
J gene: TRBJ1-2; D gene: .; V gene: TRBV5-1; clone size: few; CDR3 protein: CASSPQGLDYGYTF; CDR3 DNA: TGCGCCAGCAGCCCACAGGGCTTGGACTATGGCTACACCTTC
J gene: TRBJ1-2; D gene: .; V gene: TRBV13; clone size: .; CDR3 protein: CASSILQGLVSNYGYTF; CDR3 DNA: TGTGCCAGCAGCATACTACAGGGCCTGGTTTCTAACTATGGCTACACCTTC
J gene: TRBJ2-3; D gene: .; V gene: TRBV4-3; clone size: few; CDR3 protein: CASSQEPSTDTQYF; CDR3 DNA: TGCGCCAGCAGCCAAGAACCCAGCACAGATACGCAGTATTTT
J gene: TRBJ1-4; D gene: TRBD1; V gene: TRBV5-8; clone size: .; CDR3 protein: CASSLNAGGYEKLFF; CDR3 DNA: TGTGCCAGCAGCCTAAATGCAGGGGGCTATGAAAAACTGTTTTTT
J gene: TRBJ1-2; D gene: .; V gene: TRBV18; clone size: few; CDR3 protein: CASSPWSSKGPNYGYTF; CDR3 DNA: TGTGCCAGCTCACCATGGTCCAGCAAGGGCCCTAACTATGGCTACACCTTC
J gene: TRBJ2-6; D gene: TRBD2; V gene: TRBV5-4; clone size: few; CDR3 protein: CASSLAGGTGANVLTF; CDR3 DNA: TGTGCCAGCAGCTTAGCGGGAGGGACTGGGGCCAACGTCCTGACTTTC
J gene: TRBJ2-5; D gene: .; V gene: TRBV6-1; clone size: few; CDR3 protein: CASSELVQPQETQYF; CDR3 DNA: TGTGCCAGCAGTGAACTCGTACAGCCCCAAGAGACCCAGTACTTC
J gene: TRBJ2-5; D gene: TRBD2; V gene: TRBV15; clone size: .; CDR3 protein: CATSREGSGKHQETQYF; CDR3 DNA: TGTGCCACCAGCAGAGAAGGTAGCGGGAAGCACCAAGAGACCCAGTACTTC
J gene: TRBJ2-1; D gene: .; V gene: TRBV21-1; clone size: few; CDR3 protein: CASSTRAGQGSYNEQFF; CDR3 DNA: TGTGCCAGCAGCACTAGGGCTGGACAGGGCTCCTACAATGAGCAGTTCTTC
J gene: TRBJ2-2; D gene: TRBD2; V gene: TRBV5-1; clone size: many; CDR3 protein: CASSGLGTETGELFF; CDR3 DNA: TGCGCCAGCAGCGGACTAGGAACAGAGACCGGGGAGCTGTTTTTT
J gene: TRBJ2-2; D gene: .; V gene: TRBV29-1; clone size: .; CDR3 protein: CSVDLFGGNTGELFF; CDR3 DNA: TGCAGCGTTGATTTGTTCGGGGGGAACACCGGGGAGCTGTTTTTT
J gene: TRBJ2-7; D gene: .; V gene: TRBV4-1; clone size: few; CDR3 protein: CASSRELQGTYEQYF; CDR3 DNA: TGCGCCAGCAGCCGTGAGTTACAGGGAACCTACGAGCAGTACTTC
J gene: TRBJ2-1; D gene: .; V gene: TRBV10-3; clone size: few; CDR3 protein: CAITKGLSTNEQFF; CDR3 DNA: TGTGCCATCACCAAAGGACTATCCACCAATGAGCAGTTCTTC
J gene: TRBJ2-7; D gene: TRBD2; V gene: TRBV7-9; clone size: many; CDR3 protein: CASSLATSSYEQYF; CDR3 DNA: TGTGCCAGCAGCTTAGCGACTAGCAGCTACGAGCAGTACTTC
J gene: TRBJ2-7; D gene: TRBD2; V gene: TRBV7-9; clone size: few; CDR3 protein: CASSSYGTSGSGSGEQYF; CDR3 DNA: TGTGCCAGCAGCTCTTACGGGACTAGCGGGTCCGGCAGTGGCGAGCAGTACTTC
J gene: TRBJ2-7; D gene: TRBD2; V gene: TRBV7-9; clone size: .; CDR3 protein: CASSRTSAYEQYF; CDR3 DNA: TGTGCCAGCAGCCGGACTAGCGCCTACGAGCAGTACTTC